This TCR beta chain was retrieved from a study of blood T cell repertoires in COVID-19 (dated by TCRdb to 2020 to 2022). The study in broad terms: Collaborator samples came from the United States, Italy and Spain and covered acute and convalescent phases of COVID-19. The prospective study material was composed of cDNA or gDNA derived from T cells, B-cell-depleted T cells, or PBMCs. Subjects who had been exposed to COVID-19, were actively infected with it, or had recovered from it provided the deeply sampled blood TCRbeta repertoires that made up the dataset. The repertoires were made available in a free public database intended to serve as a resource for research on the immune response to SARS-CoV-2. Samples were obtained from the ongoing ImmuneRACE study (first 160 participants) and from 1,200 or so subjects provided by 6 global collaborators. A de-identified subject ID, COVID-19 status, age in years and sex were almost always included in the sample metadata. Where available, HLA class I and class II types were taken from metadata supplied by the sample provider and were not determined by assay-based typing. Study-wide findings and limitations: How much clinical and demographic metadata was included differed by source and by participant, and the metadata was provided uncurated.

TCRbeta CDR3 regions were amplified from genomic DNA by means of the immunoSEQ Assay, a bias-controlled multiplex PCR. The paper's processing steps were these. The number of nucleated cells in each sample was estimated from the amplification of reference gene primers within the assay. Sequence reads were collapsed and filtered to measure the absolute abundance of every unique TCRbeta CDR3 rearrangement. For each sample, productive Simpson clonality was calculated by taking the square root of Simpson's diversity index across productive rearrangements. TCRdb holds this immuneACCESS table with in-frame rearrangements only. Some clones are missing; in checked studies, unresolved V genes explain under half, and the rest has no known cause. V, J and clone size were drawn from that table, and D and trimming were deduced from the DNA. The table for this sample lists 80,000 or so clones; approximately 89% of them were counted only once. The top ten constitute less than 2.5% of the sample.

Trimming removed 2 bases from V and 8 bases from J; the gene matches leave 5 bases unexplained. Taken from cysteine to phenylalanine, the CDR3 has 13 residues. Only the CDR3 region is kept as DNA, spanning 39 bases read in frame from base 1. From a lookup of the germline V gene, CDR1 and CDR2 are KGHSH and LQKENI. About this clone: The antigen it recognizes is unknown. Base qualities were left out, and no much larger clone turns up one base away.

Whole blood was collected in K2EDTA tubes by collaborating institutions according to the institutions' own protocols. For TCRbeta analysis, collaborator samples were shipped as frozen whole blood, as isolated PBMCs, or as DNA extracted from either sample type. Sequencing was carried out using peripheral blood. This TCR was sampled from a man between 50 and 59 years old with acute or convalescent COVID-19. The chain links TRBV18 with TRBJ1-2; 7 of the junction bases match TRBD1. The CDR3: CASSPNDRVGYTF. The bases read TGTGCCAGCTCACCAAACGACAGGGTCGGCTACACCTTC.